These 25 T cell receptor beta chains were all obtained from the same sample, sequenced in a study of blood T cell repertoires in COVID-19. Produced via immunoSEQ multiplex PCR; TCRdb's table is partial and in-frame only. In the table there are some 160,000 clones, about four fifths of which are singletons. The specimen was peripheral blood. All receptors come from a woman of 80 years or more with acute or convalescent COVID-19.

The chain carries TRBV30 and TRBJ1-2, with D perhaps TRBD1 (5 bases). CDR1 GTSNPN and CDR2 SVGIG come from the germline V gene (reference sequence). CDR3 length: 16 amino acids. Between the trimmed V and J ends, which lost 1 base and 1 base, there was a span of 16 bases. The CDR3 reads CAWSGSEGQGNYGYTF. The CDR3 DNA follows: TGTGCCTGGAGTGGATCTGAAGGGCAGGGTAACTATGGCTACACCTTC.

The chain carries TRBV6-2 or TRBV6-3 and TRBJ1-1; 8 bases line up with TRBD1. V dropped 2 bases and J dropped 5; count of bases not matched to a gene: 10. The CDR3 totals 16 residues. Germline V gene data show CDR1 as MNHEY and CDR2 as SVGEGT. The CDR3 sequence is CASSYGSSGGRTEAFF. The CDR3 DNA reads as TGTGCCAGCAGTTACGGATCGTCAGGGGGCAGGACTGAAGCTTTCTTT.

The chain joins TRBV20-1 to TRBJ2-3, with D hard to call. The CDR3 extends over 12 amino acids. Trimming shortened V by 3 bases and J by 3 bases, and 7 bases separated the two germline ends. The germline CDR1 and CDR2 sequences are DFQATT and SNEGSKA (reference sequence). The CDR3 nucleotides read TGCAGTGCTAGTGGCCAGACAGATACGCAGTATTTT. The encoded protein is CSASGQTDTQYF.

The rearrangement links TRBV2 to TRBJ1-5, with D unresolved. The CDR3 length is 16 residues. The V gene lost 3 bases and the J gene lost 0 bases, with 12 bases spanning the gap. CDR1 is SNHLY, CDR2 FYNNEI, per germline. Written as DNA, the CDR3 is TGTGCCAGCAGTGACCGGAGACTCTATAGCAATCAGCCCCAGCATTTT. Amino acid sequence: CASSDRRLYSNQPQHF.

V and J are TRBV3-1 (or the pseudogene TRBV3-2) and TRBJ2-7, with TRBD2 matching 11 bases. The germline CDR1 and CDR2 sequences are LGHDT and YNNKEL (reference sequence). The junction had 2 bases not matched to a gene; V was cut back by 1 base and J by 6 bases. The CDR3 totals 14 residues. CDR3 in amino acids: CASSQVAGGSEQYF. The CDR3 region has the DNA TGTGCCAGCAGCCAAGTAGCGGGAGGGTCCGAGCAGTACTTC.

V usage is TRBV7-6 and J usage is TRBJ1-6; D uncertain. Germline CDR1 and CDR2: SGHVS and FNYEAQ. This CDR3 has 19 residues. V lost 5 bases to trimming and J lost 8 bases, with 28 bases between them. In DNA form, the CDR3 reads TGTGCCAGCAGCCAAACTCGGGGTTTGATGAGGTCAGAACATTCACCCCTCCACTTT. Protein sequence: CASSQTRGLMRSEHSPLHF.

The chain carries TRBV9 and TRBJ1-4, with TRBD1 matching 8 bases. The CDR3 is made up of 15 amino acids. CDR1 is SGDLS, CDR2 YYNGEE, per germline. Unmatched junction bases numbered 5, after V lost 0 bases and J lost 7 bases. The CDR3 sequence is CASSVGGQGGEKLFF. The CDR3 nucleotides read TGTGCCAGCAGCGTAGGAGGACAGGGTGGTGAAAAACTGTTTTTT.

This sequence joins TRBV7-9 and TRBJ1-4, with a weak D call TRBD1 (6 bases). The CDR3 loop spans 15 amino acids. Germline V gene sequence: CDR1 SEHNR, CDR2 FQNEAQ (reference sequence). V was pared by 1 base and J by 4 bases, with 10 bases between. The DNA for the CDR3 is TGTGCCAGCAGCTTAGGAGGACAGTTTAATGAAAAACTGTTTTTT. It codes for CASSLGGQFNEKLFF.

Ten or more counts support this clone. J is TRBJ1-2 and V is TRBV7-9; D gene ambiguous. V lost 5 bases and J 6 bases, leaving 16 bases between the germline ends. Germline V gene sequence: CDR1 SEHNR, CDR2 FQNEAQ (reference sequence). The CDR3 runs 14 residues. The CDR3 reads CASSRRSFGHGYTF. CDR3 in DNA: TGTGCCAGCAGCAGGAGGTCATTTGGACATGGCTACACCTTC.

The chain links TRBV5-1 to TRBJ2-1; D may be TRBD2 (7 bases). The germline CDR1 and CDR2 sequences are SGHRS and YFSETQ. The V end was cut by 3 bases, the J end by 6 bases, with 13 bases between. The CDR3 length is 14 residues. The CDR3 sequence is CASSWAGAGNEQFF. The CDR3 bases are TGCGCCAGCAGCTGGGCGGGGGCAGGCAATGAGCAGTTCTTC.

The chain combines TRBV10-1 with TRBJ1-3, with D perhaps TRBD1 (6 bases). Germline CDR1 WNHNN, CDR2 SYGVQD (reference sequence). The CDR3 extends over 16 amino acids. V dropped 0 bases and J dropped 4 bases, with 13 bases sitting between them. The CDR3 coding sequence is TGCGCCAGCAGTGAGTCTACAGGGAAAATCGGAAACACCATATATTTT. Residues: CASSESTGKIGNTIYF.

The rearrangement links TRBV7-8 to TRBJ1-4, with D perhaps matching TRBD1 (6 bases). This CDR3 contains 16 residues. Trimming took 1 base from V and 8 from J, leaving 17 bases between them. CDR1 SGHVS and CDR2 FQNEAQ come from the germline V gene. The CDR3 nucleotides read TGTGCCAGCAGCTTAGAATGGGGGCCACTGAGGGAAAAACTGTTTTTT. It encodes CASSLEWGPLREKLFF.

This clone was picked up a small number of times. The chain employs TRBV16 and TRBJ2-2; 8 bases are shared with TRBD2. This CDR3 region has 17 residues. Germline CDR1 KGHSY, CDR2 FQNENV. V lost 4 bases to trimming and J lost 4 bases; unmatched junction nucleotides: 11. The CDR3 loop reads CASSRLPPSGSTGELFF. Here the CDR3 DNA reads TGTGCCAGCAGCCGACTCCCGCCCAGCGGGAGCACCGGGGAGCTGTTTTTT.

J is TRBJ2-3 and V is TRBV18, with D possibly TRBD1 on 6 matching bases. The CDR3 loop spans 12 amino acids. V was pared by 8 bases and J by 4 bases, with 10 bases between. Per germline, CDR1 KGHSH and CDR2 LQKENI. CDR3 DNA: TGTGCCAGCAGGACAGTTTCAGATACGCAGTATTTT. Protein product: CASRTVSDTQYF.

This clone has only one observation. The chain joins TRBV12-3 or TRBV12-4 to TRBJ2-7; 7 positions agree with TRBD2. The V segment lost 5 bases and the J segment 0 bases; nucleotides outside the gene matches: 1. This CDR3 comprises 13 residues. CDR3 DNA sequence: TGTGCCAGCAGTCCTAGCGGCTCCTACGAGCAGTACTTC. Translated: CASSPSGSYEQYF.

The chain employs TRBV6-1 and TRBJ1-1, with a tentative D call TRBD1 (5 bases). Germline V CDR1 and CDR2: MNHNS, SASEGT. V gave up 2 bases and J gave up 6 bases, with 13 bases separating them. This CDR3 spans 14 amino acids. This chain's CDR3 is CASSESFQGAEAFF. The DNA for the CDR3 is TGTGCCAGCAGTGAAAGTTTCCAGGGCGCTGAAGCTTTCTTT.

This clone was seen once. As DNA, the CDR3 is TGTGCCAGCAACGGAAAGGGGTCCGCCAATGATCCTACCTACAATGAGCAGTTCTTC. Its translation is CASNGKGSANDPTYNEQFF. The genes are TRBV2 and TRBJ2-1, with TRBD1 as a possible D gene (5 bases). Trimming cost V 7 bases and J 2 bases, with 27 bases left between them. This CDR3 has 19 amino acids. Germline assignment: CDR1 SNHLY and CDR2 FYNNEI.

The chain has TRBV7-3 and TRBJ2-1; D is perhaps TRBD2 (7 bases). The CDR3 spans 14 residues. Germline V gives CDR1 SGHTA, CDR2 FQGTGA. The ends were cut back, 5 bases at V and 8 bases at J, with 16 bases in the middle. CDR3 loop: CASSLQGGGDEQFF. The CDR3 nucleotides are TGTGCCAGCAGCCTACAGGGAGGGGGTGATGAGCAGTTCTTC.

The chain carries TRBV5-1 and TRBJ1-4, with 7 positions matching TRBD1. The V and J ends lost 4 bases and 3 bases, in that order; junction bases with no gene match: 3. Germline values: CDR1 SGHRS, CDR2 YFSETQ. This CDR3 has 14 residues. CDR3 residues: CASSGGQSNEKLFF. DNA of the CDR3: TGCGCCAGCAGCGGGGGACAGTCTAATGAAAAACTGTTTTTT.

V and J are TRBV3-1 (or the pseudogene TRBV3-2) and TRBJ1-1; D possibly corresponds to TRBD1 (5 bases). The CDR3 contains 14 residues. Germline V gives CDR1 LGHDT, CDR2 YNNKEL (reference sequence). V gave up 4 bases and J gave up 5 bases, with 14 bases separating them. The CDR3 bases are TGTGCCAGCAGCCCCCGGTTGGGGCCTACTGAAGCTTTCTTT. Protein sequence: CASSPRLGPTEAFF.

This clone came up a few times. The rearrangement links TRBV5-1 to TRBJ1-6; tentatively, D is TRBD1 (6 bases). The ends were cut back, 7 bases at V and 9 bases at J, with 14 bases in the middle. Germline-derived CDR1 and CDR2 are SGHRS and YFSETQ. The CDR3 spans 13 residues. The CDR3 sequence is CASAQGVSSPLHF. CDR3 in DNA: TGCGCCAGCGCACAGGGTGTTAGTTCACCCCTCCACTTT.

The V gene is TRBV18, the J gene TRBJ2-7, with D possibly being TRBD1 (5 bases). The V end lost 5 bases, the J end lost 2 bases, and 7 bases lay between the germline ends. Germline loops: CDR1 KGHSH, CDR2 LQKENI. The CDR3 runs to 12 residues. CDR3 protein: CASSTTAYEQYF. The CDR3 DNA reads TGTGCCAGCTCAACGACAGCCTACGAGCAGTACTTC.

The chain uses TRBV18 and TRBJ1-6; D call uncertain. The V end was cut by 0 bases, the J end by 9 bases, with 9 bases between. Germline V gives CDR1 KGHSH, CDR2 LQKENI. The CDR3 sequence is 14 residues long. The CDR3 region has the DNA TGTGCCAGCTCACCACCCCCAGGAGGTTCACCCCTCCACTTT. Translating gives CASSPPPGGSPLHF.

The gene calls are TRBV3-1 (or the pseudogene TRBV3-2) and TRBJ1-1; D unclear. The germline V gene encodes CDR1 LGHDT and CDR2 YNNKEL (reference sequence). The ends were cut back, 7 bases at V and 4 bases at J, with 10 bases in the middle. The CDR3 has 12 amino acids. DNA of the CDR3: TGTGCCAGCATGGCGGTGGGCACTGAAGCTTTCTTT. Translating gives CASMAVGTEAFF.

The gene calls are TRBV5-1 and TRBJ2-5; maybe TRBD1 (6 bases). The CDR3 covers 16 residues. V dropped 0 bases and J dropped 1 base, with 13 bases sitting between them. CDR1 and CDR2 (germline): SGHRS, YFSETQ. In DNA, the CDR3 is TGCGCCAGCAGCTTGGCGGGACAAAGCTTCCAAGAGACCCAGTACTTC. Protein product: CASSLAGQSFQETQYF.